The 8 T cell receptor beta chains presented below share a single source sample, sequenced in a study of blood T cell repertoires in COVID-19. TCRdb's copy holds only in-frame clones and misses some; the assay was immunoSEQ multiplex PCR. The repertoire holds tens of thousands of clones, with 65% to 85% as singletons. The sample comprised peripheral blood. These receptors were obtained from a man between 65 and 79 years old with active or convalescent COVID-19.

The chain employs TRBV19 and TRBJ1-2, with unresolved D. Trimming stripped 3 bases from V and 3 bases from J, with 20 bases between. The CDR3 contains 17 residues. From germline, CDR1 is LNHDA and CDR2 SQIVND (reference sequence). The CDR3 reads CASSILGTAVGDYGYTF. CDR3 nucleotide sequence: TGTGCCAGTAGTATCCTAGGAACGGCCGTCGGGGACTATGGCTACACCTTC.

This chain links TRBV29-1 with TRBJ2-1, with D tentatively TRBD1 (5 bases). Per the germline V gene, CDR1 is SQVTM and CDR2 is ANQGSEA. CDR3 size: 13 residues. V was clipped by 4 bases and J by 2 bases, with 9 bases between them. The CDR3 bases are TGCAGCGTTGGGGCAGGGCCCTACAATGAGCAGTTCTTC. Its protein is CSVGAGPYNEQFF.

V and J are TRBV29-1 and TRBJ2-3; 8 bases fit TRBD1. In germline, CDR1 is SQVTM, CDR2 ANQGSEA. Unmatched junction bases numbered 7, after V lost 6 bases and J lost 2 bases. CDR3 length equals 14 residues. This chain's CDR3 is CSVAGTGDTDTQYF. Here the CDR3 DNA reads TGCAGCGTAGCCGGGACAGGAGACACAGATACGCAGTATTTT.

The CDR3 coding sequence is TGTGCCACCAGTGATTTGGGTGGGACACCCAACACTGAAGCTTTCTTT. Amino acids: CATSDLGGTPNTEAFF. J is TRBJ1-1 and V is TRBV24-1; D is perhaps TRBD1 (6 bases). Trimming stripped 0 bases from V and 2 bases from J, with 12 bases between. The CDR3 spans 16 residues. Per the germline V gene, CDR1 is KGHDR and CDR2 is SFDVKD.

The rearrangement uses TRBV19 and TRBJ2-5; TRBD1 agrees at 9 bases. Trimming cost V 3 bases and J 3 bases; bases outside gene matches: 8. The CDR3 sequence is 16 residues long. CDR1 and CDR2 from the germline V gene are LNHDA and SQIVND (reference sequence). CDR3: CASSMRTGEAKETQYF. CDR3 nucleotides: TGTGCCAGTAGTATGAGGACAGGGGAGGCCAAAGAGACCCAGTACTTC.

J is TRBJ2-2 and V is TRBV30; unclear D gene. The germline V gene encodes CDR1 GTSNPN and CDR2 SVGIG (reference sequence). The CDR3 contains 11 residues. The V end lost 2 bases, the J end lost 13 bases, and 11 bases lay between the germline ends. The CDR3 reads CAWSLGDGLFF. The CDR3, as DNA: TGTGCCTGGAGTCTAGGTGATGGGCTGTTTTTT.

The V gene is TRBV6-6, the J gene TRBJ1-3, with no clear D. Germline V lookup: CDR1 MNHNY, CDR2 SVGAGI (reference sequence). Between the trimmed V and J ends, which lost 2 bases and 4 bases, there was a span of 15 bases. The CDR3 has 16 residues. The CDR3 sequence is CASSYPPQVKGNTIYF. CDR3 coding DNA: TGTGCCAGCAGTTACCCCCCCCAGGTCAAAGGAAACACCATATATTTT.

This chain links TRBV7-3 with TRBJ2-7, with TRBD1 as a possible D gene (6 bases). Trimming took 5 bases from V and 2 from J, leaving 16 bases between them. The length of the CDR3 is 15 residues. CDR1 and CDR2 (germline): SGHTA, FQGTGA. Here the CDR3 reads CASSPSGTYPYEQYF. CDR3 bases: TGTGCCAGCAGCCCCTCCGGGACATACCCCTACGAGCAGTACTTC.